Below are 5 T cell receptor beta chains sequenced from a single sample in a study of blood T cells in healthy people across ages. Together with a sample-barcoded 5' primer, a J-beta primer mix was included in a second PCR lasting roughly 7 to 11 cycles. TCRdb analysed the 5' RACE reads with MiXCR anew, one entry per CDR3 protein. The top ten clones hold 20% to 25% of a sample with 550,000 to 600,000 distinct CDR3 sequences, around 50% of them seen once. The sample consisted of blood. The receptor source for this set is a man at least 80 years old in good health.

The chain uses TRBV10-1 and TRBJ1-4, with 7 bases matching TRBD1. The CDR3 consists of 16 residues. Germline CDR1 is WNHNN and CDR2 is SYGVQD (reference sequence). Trimming removed 9 bases from V and 2 bases from J; junction bases left unmatched: 12. The CDR3 loop is CARNNGQETTNEKLFF. As DNA, the CDR3 is TGCGCCAGAAATAATGGACAGGAGACGACTAATGAAAAACTGTTTTTT.

The chain has TRBV5-1 and TRBJ2-7; 10 nucleotides align to TRBD2. The germline gives CDR1 SGHRS, CDR2 YFSETQ. The CDR3 contains 16 residues. J was trimmed by 7 bases and V by 4 bases; bases with no gene match: 14. The CDR3: CASSPLGPSGRGEQYF. The CDR3 DNA reads as TGCGCCAGCAGCCCCTTAGGGCCTAGCGGGAGAGGGGAGCAGTACTTC.

This clonotype was seen more than once but under ten times. The chain recombines TRBV4-1 with TRBJ2-7, with a weak D call TRBD1 (9 bases). V was pared by 8 bases and J by 4 bases, with 15 bases between. This CDR3 has 13 amino acids. Germline V CDR1 and CDR2: MGHRA, YSYEKL. The CDR3 DNA reads as TGCGCCAGCCGGGGGGGACAGGGTTACGAGCAGTACTTC. Translation gives CASRGGQGYEQYF.

This clonotype was seen more than once but under ten times. V is TRBV20-1 and J is TRBJ1-2, with D hard to call. With 1 base removed from V and 6 bases from J, the gap between germline ends came to 9 bases. The germline CDR1 and CDR2 sequences are DFQATT and SNEGSKA (reference sequence). The CDR3 runs 12 residues. The CDR3 DNA reads TGCAGTGCTAGAGGGGGTGAGGATGGCTACACCTTC. Amino acids: CSARGGEDGYTF.

The rearrangement joins TRBV12-3 or TRBV12-4 to TRBJ1-2, with D possibly TRBD1 on 5 matching bases. V was shortened by 3 bases and J by 5 bases, with 16 bases between the two germline ends. This CDR3 contains 15 residues. The CDR3 loop is CASSFDPPEGYGYTF. The CDR3 DNA follows: TGTGCCAGCAGTTTCGACCCGCCTGAGGGGTATGGCTACACCTTC.